These T cell receptor beta chains were read from a single sample in a study of T cells expressing NK-cell markers. TCRdb re-called the 5' RACE reads; one entry per CDR3 protein, DNA not given. This sample contains 500,000 or so distinct CDR3 sequences. The specimen was blood T cells: a sorted CD56 or NKG2C T cell subset, CD4+ or CD8+ T cells, or bulk PBMC T cells (not recorded which). These receptor sequences come from a man aged 18 to 30 in good health. Each CDR3 is given with its conserved first and last residue.

>TRBJ2-3|TRBV24-1
CATSDLLGNTQYF
>TRBJ1-2|TRBV25-1
CASSDLPGRRGYTF
>TRBJ1-2|TRBV20-1
CSARDHNDPGYGYTF
>TRBJ1-1|TRBV9
CASSPAAPGTFFTEAFF
>TRBJ2-1|TRBV20-1
CSARDWAEDNEQFF
>TRBJ1-4|TRBV5-1
CASSLGVRDSNEKLFF
>TRBJ2-5|TRBV27
CASSRLGVGETQYF
>TRBJ1-2|TRBV29-1
CSVSPLIYGYTF
>TRBJ2-6|TRBV7-9
CASSLGTGRSGANVLTF
>TRBJ2-3|TRBV29-1
CSVEDFGDSYTDTQYF
>TRBJ2-3|TRBV27
CASRGREFANTQYF
>TRBJ1-1|TRBV5-5
CASSRPTTGRSAFF
>TRBJ2-7|TRBV3-1
CASSPGTGDRYEQYF
>TRBJ1-3|TRBV7-2
CASSLAGRNTIYF
>TRBJ2-1|TRBV12-3/TRBV12-4
CASSVTGAHGDNEQFF
>TRBJ2-1|TRBV19
CASSIVGTGKEQFF